The 31 T cell receptor beta chains given below trace back to one sample, sequenced in a study of cytomegalovirus exposure and HLA in healthy donors. Researchers ran the PCR with 60 Vbeta and 13 Jbeta primers. Assay used: immunoSEQ multiplex PCR; TCRdb lists only in-frame clones, some missing. The sample includes over 200,000 clones, about four fifths of them seen just once. Sequenced sample: PBMCs. The receptors were gathered from a middle-aged man in good health and CMV-seropositive.

This sequence joins TRBV5-1 and TRBJ2-3, with 10 bases matching TRBD2. V dropped 4 bases and J dropped 5; count of bases not matched to a gene: 4. The V gene's germline CDR1 is SGHRS and CDR2 YFSETQ. The CDR3 is made up of 14 amino acids. CDR3 residues: CASSPRLAGDTQYF. CDR3 in DNA: TGCGCCAGCAGCCCACGACTAGCGGGAGATACGCAGTATTTT.

As for this clone: In the same sample, other DNA sequences code for this CDR3. The chain links TRBV9 to TRBJ2-3; 13 bases are shared with TRBD2. The CDR3 loop spans 15 amino acids. V shed 2 bases and J 4 bases; nucleotides not matched to a gene: 1. Germline V gene sequence: CDR1 SGDLS, CDR2 YYNGEE. CDR3 nucleotides: TGTGCCAGCAGCGTCGGGACTAGCGGGGCAGATACGCAGTATTTT. This translates into CASSVGTSGADTQYF.

V is TRBV15 and J is TRBJ2-2; 8 bases align to TRBD1. The CDR3 consists of 17 residues. With 5 bases clipped from V and 3 bases from J, the junction kept 11 bases outside the gene matches. Germline assignment: CDR1 LNHNV and CDR2 YYDKDF (reference sequence). In nucleotides, the CDR3 is TGTGCCACCAGCCCCAGACAGGGGTGGACGTACACCGGGGAGCTGTTTTTT. It is translated as CATSPRQGWTYTGELFF.

The sample holds a few counts of this clone. The gene calls are TRBV10-2 and TRBJ2-2; possible D gene TRBD2, 5 bases. This CDR3 region has 13 residues. CDR1 WSHSY and CDR2 SAAADI come from the germline V gene. Trimming removed 8 bases at V and 6 bases at J, with 13 bases between. CDR3 nucleotide sequence: TGCGCCAGCGAACTAGATAGTTCCGGGGAGCTGTTTTTT. It translates to CASELDSSGELFF.

The chain joins TRBV19 to TRBJ2-7, with a tentative D call TRBD1 (5 bases). Germline loops: CDR1 LNHDA, CDR2 SQIVND (reference sequence). The CDR3 covers 14 residues. V lost 3 bases and J lost 0, with 9 bases in between. Written as DNA, the CDR3 is TGTGCCAGTAGTATCCGGCAGGGCTCCTACGAGCAGTACTTC. Encoded protein: CASSIRQGSYEQYF.

CDR3 region: CASSVAGEGETQYF. For the CDR3, the DNA is TGTGCCAGCAGCGTAGCTGGAGAGGGAGAGACCCAGTACTTC. The V call is TRBV9, the J call TRBJ2-5, with D perhaps matching TRBD2 (5 bases). Germline-derived CDR1 and CDR2 are SGDLS and YYNGEE. V lost 0 bases and J lost 4, with 10 bases in between. This CDR3 has 14 residues.

J is TRBJ1-2 and V is TRBV13; D is unresolved. In germline, CDR1 is PRHDT, CDR2 FYEKMQ (reference sequence). The CDR3 is 14 amino acids. Trimming cost V 2 bases and J 4 bases, with 11 bases left between them. The CDR3 region has the DNA TGTGCCAGCAGCTTAACGGGTCCGACCTATGGCTACACCTTC. It translates to CASSLTGPTYGYTF. The full variable domain, rest sourced from reference TRBV13 and TRBJ1-2, is AAGVIQSPRHLIKEKRETATLKCYPIPRHDTVYWYQQGPGQDPQFLISFYEKMQSDKGSIPDRFSAQQFSDYHSELNMSSLELGDSALYFCASSLTGPTYGYTFGSGTRLTVV.

The rearrangement links TRBV5-1 to TRBJ2-3; D is unresolved. The V end was cut by 5 bases, the J end by 0 bases, with 13 bases between. The germline gives CDR1 SGHRS, CDR2 YFSETQ. This CDR3 spans 15 amino acids. CDR3 in DNA: TGCGCCAGCAGTTTGCGAGTCCTTAGCACAGATACGCAGTATTTT. It specifies CASSLRVLSTDTQYF.

The rearrangement links TRBV5-5 to TRBJ2-7; 12 bases line up with TRBD2. The CDR3 totals 14 residues. CDR1 SGHKS and CDR2 YYEKEE come from the germline V gene (reference sequence). The trim removed 5 bases at V and 2 bases at J, leaving 2 bases unmatched. The CDR3 sequence is CASRLAGGAYEQYV. The CDR3 bases are TGTGCCAGCAGACTAGCGGGAGGTGCCTACGAGCAGTACGTC.

This rearrangement joins TRBV7-9 to TRBJ2-7, with a possible D match to TRBD2 (6 bases). There are 12 residues in the CDR3. Germline CDR1 and CDR2: SEHNR and FQNEAQ (reference sequence). The V and J ends lost 5 bases and 3 bases respectively, with 8 bases between them. The CDR3 region has the DNA TGTGCCAGCAGCAGACTAGTCTACGAGCAGTACTTC. This translates into CASSRLVYEQYF. The whole variable domain, remainder taken from reference TRBV7-9 and TRBJ2-7, is DTGVSQNPRHKITKRGQNVTFRCDPISEHNRLYWYRQTLGQGPEFLTYFQNEAQLEKSRLLSDRFSAERPKGSFSTLEIQRTEQGDSAMYLCASSRLVYEQYFGPGTRLTVT.

Turning to this clone: One end of the junction varies from germline; a read error may be responsible. The CDR3 DNA reads as TGTGCCAACAGTCTAGGGGGCGCGGGTGGAAACACCATATATTTT. It codes for CANSLGGAGGNTIYF. The chain couples TRBV28 to TRBJ1-3; 7 bases align to TRBD1. Germline CDR1 reads MDHEN; CDR2 reads SYDVKM. This CDR3 comprises 15 residues.

This clone has just a few counts. The J gene is TRBJ1-3, the V gene TRBV14; D is undetermined. V lost 1 base and J 0 bases, leaving 10 bases between the germline ends. The CDR3 runs to 16 residues. Germline V gene data show CDR1 as SGHDN and CDR2 as FVKESK. This CDR3 is CASSQGLGISGNTIYF. CDR3 sequence (DNA): TGTGCCAGCAGCCAAGGCCTGGGCATCTCTGGAAACACCATATATTTT.

Only a few counts were recorded for this clone. J is TRBJ2-2 and V is TRBV29-1; 11 bases are shared with TRBD2. Unmatched junction bases numbered 8, after V lost 1 base and J lost 7 bases. The CDR3 spans 16 residues. From germline, CDR1 is SQVTM and CDR2 ANQGSEA. CDR3 nucleotides: TGCAGCGTTGAAGTCCAGACTAGCGGGATGATCGGGGAGCTGTTTTTT. Its protein is CSVEVQTSGMIGELFF.

This chain uses TRBV4-1 with TRBJ2-7; no clear D gene. The CDR3 sequence is 15 residues long. Germline V lookup: CDR1 MGHRA, CDR2 YSYEKL. The ends were cut back, 0 bases at V and 2 bases at J, with 11 bases in the middle. CDR3 sequence reads: CASSQDARIAYEQYV. The CDR3, as DNA: TGCGCCAGCAGCCAAGACGCTAGGATAGCCTACGAGCAGTACGTC.

About this clone itself: One junction end disagrees with the germline gene, perhaps due to a read error. The V and J genes are TRBV11-2 and TRBJ2-1, with D possibly being TRBD1 (7 bases). CDR1 is SGHAT, CDR2 FQNNGV, per germline. This CDR3 spans 16 amino acids. In DNA, the CDR3 is TGTGCCAGCAGTTTAGGGTCAGGGGGGAGTCGCCATGAGCAGTTCTTC. Translation gives CASSLGSGGSRHEQFF.

The CDR3 loop is CASSRQGVNTEAFF. The DNA for the CDR3 is TGTGCCAGCAGCAGACAGGGGGTGAACACTGAAGCTTTCTTT. The chain has TRBV5-4 and TRBJ1-1, with TRBD1 identical over 9 bases. The V gene's germline CDR1 is SGHNT and CDR2 YYREEE (reference sequence). J lost 0 bases, V lost 4 bases, and 1 base had no gene match. This CDR3 spans 14 amino acids.

J is TRBJ2-2 and V is TRBV5-4; D remains unclear. Per the germline V gene, CDR1 is SGHNT and CDR2 is YYREEE (reference sequence). CDR3 size: 16 residues. V was trimmed by 1 base and J by 0 bases, leaving 10 bases between them. CDR3 in DNA: TGTGCCAGCAGCTTGAGTCACAGCTCGAACACCGGGGAGCTGTTTTTT. This sequence encodes CASSLSHSSNTGELFF.

This clone was counted between two and nine times. V usage is TRBV11-2 and J usage is TRBJ2-3; D not certain. V lost 5 bases to trimming and J lost 0 bases, with 9 bases between them. The CDR3 spans 14 residues. The germline CDR1 and CDR2 sequences are SGHAT and FQNNGV. The CDR3: CASSLLYSTDTQYF. The CDR3 DNA follows: TGTGCCAGCAGCCTCCTCTATAGCACAGATACGCAGTATTTT. Full variable domain (rest looked up from reference TRBV11-2 and TRBJ2-3): EAGVAQSPRYKIIEKRQSVAFWCNPISGHATLYWYQQILGQGPKLLIQFQNNGVVDDSQLPKDRFSAERLKGVDSTLKIQPAKLEDSAVYLCASSLLYSTDTQYFGPGTRLTVL.

The rearrangement uses TRBV6-1 and TRBJ2-5; possible D gene TRBD1, 6 bases. This CDR3 is 15 amino acids long. V lost 5 bases, J lost 5 bases, and 18 bases lay in between. Germline assignment: CDR1 MNHNS and CDR2 SASEGT. The DNA for the CDR3 is TGTGCCAGCAGTACACTCCAGGGGTCTGGGGAGACCCAGTACTTC. This translates into CASSTLQGSGETQYF.

This sequence joins TRBV13 and TRBJ1-1, with a possible D match to TRBD1 (6 bases). The CDR3 runs 15 residues. Germline-derived CDR1 and CDR2 are PRHDT and FYEKMQ (reference sequence). Trimming removed 5 bases at V and 9 bases at J, with 22 bases between. The chain's CDR3 is CASSRPTGNYEKAFF. The CDR3 nucleotides read TGTGCCAGCAGCCGTCCGACAGGCAACTACGAAAAAGCTTTCTTT.

The chain uses TRBV2 and TRBJ2-1; a possible D gene is TRBD2 (6 bases). V was shortened by 2 bases and J by 6 bases, with 20 bases between the two germline ends. The CDR3 consists of 17 residues. Germline CDR1 is SNHLY and CDR2 is FYNNEI. The CDR3 region is CASSEKPGAGPRNEQFF. The CDR3 nucleotides read TGTGCCAGCAGTGAAAAGCCGGGAGCGGGCCCGCGCAATGAGCAGTTCTTC.

This chain links TRBV5-6 with TRBJ2-7, with 9 bases identical to TRBD2. J gave up 3 bases and V 1 base, and 11 bases lay outside the gene matches. Per the germline V gene, CDR1 is SGHDT and CDR2 is YYEEEE. This CDR3 region has 17 residues. CDR3 amino acids: CASSLSASGNVLYEQYF. CDR3 sequence (DNA): TGTGCCAGCAGCTTGTCGGCTAGCGGGAATGTACTCTACGAGCAGTACTTC. Complete variable domain (other parts from reference TRBV5-6 and TRBJ2-7): DAGVTQSPTHLIKTRGQQVTLRCSPKSGHDTVSWYQQALGQGPQFIFQYYEEEERQRGNFPDRFSGHQFPNYSSELNVNALLLGDSALYLCASSLSASGNVLYEQYFGPGTRLTVT.

The genes are TRBV28 and TRBJ1-1, with D possibly being TRBD1 (5 bases). Germline CDR1 is MDHEN and CDR2 is SYDVKM. This CDR3 has 14 amino acids. The germline V and J ends were trimmed by 5 bases and 1 base, with 11 bases remaining between them. CDR3 nucleotides: TGTGCCAGCAGTCGGAGACAGAGGAACACTGAAGCTTTCTTT. It specifies CASSRRQRNTEAFF.

The CDR3 DNA sequence: TGTGCCAGCAGTTACGCTAGCTCTTCCAAAAACATTCAGTACTTC. It encodes CASSYASSSKNIQYF. The genes are TRBV6-5 and TRBJ2-4; weak D call: TRBD2 (5 bases). V lost 2 bases and J lost 2, with 10 bases in between. From germline, CDR1 is MNHEY and CDR2 SVGAGI. The CDR3 has 15 residues.

The chain is built from TRBV5-1 and TRBJ2-3, with 8 nucleotides matching TRBD2. Germline V gives CDR1 SGHRS, CDR2 YFSETQ. The CDR3 runs to 14 residues. Trimming removed 4 bases from V and 6 bases from J; junction bases left unmatched: 7. CDR3 region: CASSLRLATDTQYF. The CDR3 DNA reads TGCGCCAGCAGCCTTAGACTAGCGACGGATACGCAGTATTTT.

The rearrangement links TRBV29-1 to TRBJ2-3; TRBD2 matches 10 bases. Trimming at V came to 0 bases and at J to 4 bases, leaving 4 bases not matched to a gene. The V gene's germline CDR1 is SQVTM and CDR2 ANQGSEA. The CDR3 loop spans 15 amino acids. The CDR3 region is CSVEDRLAGADTQYF. The CDR3 DNA follows: TGCAGCGTTGAAGATCGGCTAGCGGGAGCAGATACGCAGTATTTT.

V gene TRBV19 combines with J gene TRBJ1-1; TRBD1 matches at 8 bases. The CDR3 consists of 15 residues. Germline lookup yields CDR1 LNHDA and CDR2 SQIVND (reference sequence). With V trimmed by 6 bases and J by 4 bases, 10 bases remained unmatched. DNA of the CDR3: TGTGCCAGTAGATTGGACAGGGCCGTTATCACTGAAGCTTTCTTT. Translated, it gives CASRLDRAVITEAFF.

The chain uses TRBV5-6 and TRBJ2-1, with D tentatively TRBD2 (5 bases). From germline, CDR1 is SGHDT and CDR2 YYEEEE. V lost 5 bases and J lost 7, with 7 bases in between. This CDR3 has 11 residues. CDR3 sequence reads: CASRRRNEQFF. For the CDR3, the DNA is TGTGCCAGCAGGCGGAGGAATGAGCAGTTCTTC.

The chain recombines TRBV6-6 with TRBJ2-2; 8 positions match TRBD2. The germline V gene encodes CDR1 MNHNY and CDR2 SVGAGI (reference sequence). Trimming cost V 7 bases and J 8 bases; bases outside gene matches: 9. The CDR3 loop spans 14 amino acids. The CDR3 region is CASTYGGVTGELFF. CDR3 in DNA: TGTGCCAGCACCTACGGGGGGGTCACGGGGGAGCTGTTTTTT.

The V and J genes are TRBV27 and TRBJ1-3; no firm D call. V was cut by 5 bases and J by 0 bases, with 11 bases left in between. Germline V gene data show CDR1 as MNHEY and CDR2 as SMNVEV (reference sequence). The CDR3 extends over 15 amino acids. CDR3 in amino acids: CASSLTWSSGNTIYF. The CDR3 DNA reads TGTGCCAGCAGTCTCACATGGAGCTCTGGAAACACCATATATTTT.

This sequence joins TRBV19 and TRBJ2-2, with 9 bases aligning to TRBD2. Losses at the gene ends were 7 bases for V and 4 bases for J; bases not matched to a gene: 13. Per germline, CDR1 LNHDA and CDR2 SQIVND (reference sequence). This CDR3 region has 17 residues. As DNA, the CDR3 is TGTGCCAGTAAGGTCGTTGCGGGAGGGCCCGCCACCGGGGAGCTGTTTTTT. It translates to CASKVVAGGPATGELFF.